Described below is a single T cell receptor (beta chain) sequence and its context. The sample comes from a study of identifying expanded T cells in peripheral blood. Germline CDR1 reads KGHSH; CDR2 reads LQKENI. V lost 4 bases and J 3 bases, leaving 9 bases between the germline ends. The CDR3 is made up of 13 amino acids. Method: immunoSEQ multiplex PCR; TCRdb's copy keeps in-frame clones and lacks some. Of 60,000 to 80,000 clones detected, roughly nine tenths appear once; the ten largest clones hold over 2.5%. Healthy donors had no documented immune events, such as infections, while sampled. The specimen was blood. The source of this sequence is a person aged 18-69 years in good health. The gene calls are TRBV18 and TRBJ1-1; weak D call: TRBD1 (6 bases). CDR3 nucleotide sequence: TGTGCCAGCTCACAGGGGGAGGACACTGAAGCTTTCTTT. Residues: CASSQGEDTEAFF. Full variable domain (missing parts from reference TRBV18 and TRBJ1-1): NAGVMQNPRHLVRRRGQEARLRCSPMKGHSHVYWYRQLPEEGLKFMVYLQKENIIDESGMPKERFSAEFPKEGPSILRIQQVVRGDSAAYFCASSQGEDTEAFFGQGTRLTVV.